This T cell receptor (beta chain) emerged from a study of blood T cell repertoires in COVID-19. The CDR3 is 12 amino acids. The J segment lost 11 bases and the V segment lost 5 bases, leaving 7 bases of the junction unmatched. Germline values: CDR1 MNHEY, CDR2 SVGAGI. Some clones are missing from TCRdb's copy, which holds only in-frame ones; the method was immunoSEQ multiplex PCR. The profile shows 100,000 or so clones, 70% to 90% of them singletons. This TCR came from a human donor in a cohort sampled during active COVID-19. The rearrangement uses TRBV6-5 and TRBJ1-1; 8 bases agree with TRBD1. Specimen: peripheral blood. The CDR3 is CASSRQGRMAFF. The CDR3 DNA sequence: TGTGCCAGCAGTCGACAGGGGAGGATGGCTTTCTTT.